This T cell receptor (beta chain) was sequenced for a study of control samples from healthy donors and cancer patients. The data were produced by immunoSEQ multiplex PCR, yet TCRdb's version contains in-frame clones alone and is incomplete. The profile shows roughly 90,000 clones, 85% to 90% of them singletons. This clone was seen only a few times. The clonotype originates from a woman in her forties or fifties with colorectal cancer. The sample comprised PBMCs.

The CDR3, as DNA: TGTGCCAGCAGTCCACTTTTTGAGAGGGGAGGGACTGAAGCTTTCTTT. This translates into CASSPLFERGGTEAFF. The rearrangement uses TRBV27 and TRBJ1-1, with D perhaps matching TRBD1 (5 bases). Germline CDR1 MNHEY, CDR2 SMNVEV (reference sequence). CDR3 length equals 16 residues. Trimming pared 5 bases from V and 5 bases from J, leaving 21 bases between.